This entry lists 19 T cell receptor beta chains sequenced from one sample in a study of blood T cell repertoires in COVID-19. Method: immunoSEQ multiplex PCR; TCRdb's copy keeps in-frame clones and lacks some. The table lists about 350,000 clones, about 88% of them singletons, with approximately 7.3% in the top ten. The sequenced material came from peripheral blood. These receptors were taken from a woman aged 70-85 years with COVID-19, enrolled during active disease.

The rearrangement joins TRBV4-2 to TRBJ1-1, with 8 bases lining up with TRBD1. Germline CDR1 and CDR2: LGHNA and YNFKEQ. Losses at the gene ends were 1 base for V and 6 bases for J; bases not matched to a gene: 4. The CDR3 is 14 residues long. The CDR3 loop is CASSQGQGRAEAFF. DNA of the CDR3: TGTGCCAGCAGCCAAGGACAGGGGAGGGCTGAAGCTTTCTTT.

The chain carries TRBV9 and TRBJ2-2; TRBD2 matches 8 bases. V was pared by 1 base and J by 4 bases, with 0 bases of the junction left unmatched. CDR1 is SGDLS and CDR2 is YYNGEE in the germline V gene. The CDR3 totals 14 residues. The CDR3, as DNA: TGTGCCAGCAGCGTAAGCGGGGGCACCGGGGAGCTGTTTTTT. The encoded protein is CASSVSGGTGELFF.

This rearrangement joins TRBV30 to TRBJ1-4, with 7 bases lining up with TRBD1. The J segment lost 7 bases and the V segment lost 3 bases, leaving 11 bases of the junction unmatched. Germline CDR1 GTSNPN, CDR2 SVGIG (reference sequence). This CDR3 has 15 residues. The CDR3 is CAWRAPGTESEKLFF. In DNA form, the CDR3 reads TGTGCCTGGAGGGCTCCGGGGACAGAAAGTGAAAAACTGTTTTTT.

The genes are TRBV27 and TRBJ2-7; 11 nucleotides agree with TRBD2. This CDR3 has 15 amino acids. Trimming removed 3 bases from V and 7 bases from J; junction bases left unmatched: 8. CDR1 and CDR2 (germline): MNHEY, SMNVEV (reference sequence). The CDR3 sequence: CASSFGSGGAREQYF. CDR3 nucleotide sequence: TGTGCCAGCAGTTTCGGTAGCGGGGGGGCAAGGGAGCAGTACTTC.

The chain combines TRBV12-3 or TRBV12-4 with TRBJ2-7, with a tentative D call TRBD2 (5 bases). CDR3 length equals 12 residues. V shed 8 bases and J shed 0 bases, with 8 bases lying between them. The CDR3 loop is CASRRGSYEQYF. The CDR3 coding sequence is TGTGCCAGCCGCCGGGGCTCCTACGAGCAGTACTTC.

The chain recombines TRBV27 with TRBJ2-2; D gene ambiguous. The V and J ends lost 8 bases and 6 bases respectively, with 10 bases between them. CDR3 length: 12 amino acids. CDR1 is MNHEY and CDR2 is SMNVEV in the germline V gene (reference sequence). CDR3: CASGYRAGELFF. Here the CDR3 DNA reads TGTGCCAGCGGTTACAGAGCCGGGGAGCTGTTTTTT.

The chain uses TRBV10-3 and TRBJ2-1, with a weak D call TRBD1 (6 bases). V lost 9 bases, J lost 4 bases, and 13 bases lay in between. The CDR3 covers 13 residues. Looked up from germline, CDR1 is ENHRY and CDR2 is SYGVKD. The CDR3 DNA sequence: TGTGCCATTGGGGGCCGTGAGTACAATGAGCAGTTCTTC. Protein product: CAIGGREYNEQFF.

The chain carries TRBV2 and TRBJ2-7; 7 bases are a match to TRBD1. Germline-derived CDR1 and CDR2 are SNHLY and FYNNEI. CDR3 length: 14 amino acids. V was pared by 7 bases and J by 5 bases, with 11 bases of the junction left unmatched. CDR3 in amino acids: CASTVDRVGHEQYF. The CDR3 DNA sequence: TGTGCCAGCACTGTTGACAGGGTGGGCCACGAGCAGTACTTC.

The chain couples TRBV11-2 to TRBJ2-3; tentative D call: TRBD1 (5 bases). This CDR3 comprises 12 residues. V was cut by 4 bases and J by 5 bases, with 7 bases left in between. Germline V gene lookup returns CDR1 SGHAT and CDR2 FQNNGV. The CDR3, as DNA: TGTGCCAGCAGCTCGCAGGGAGATACGCAGTATTTT. This translates into CASSSQGDTQYF.

The chain uses TRBV29-1 and TRBJ1-3; D perhaps matches TRBD1 (5 bases). CDR3 length: 12 amino acids. V lost 3 bases and J lost 6, with 9 bases in between. Germline assignment: CDR1 SQVTM and CDR2 ANQGSEA. In DNA form, the CDR3 reads TGCAGCGTTGAGACAGACACAAACACCATATATTTT. Translation gives CSVETDTNTIYF.

The chain couples TRBV27 to TRBJ1-1; 8 nucleotides agree with TRBD1. This CDR3 is 17 amino acids long. Germline V gene sequence: CDR1 MNHEY, CDR2 SMNVEV (reference sequence). With V trimmed by 4 bases and J by 3 bases, 13 bases remained unmatched. This CDR3 reads CASSSPGQVSRDTEAFF. The CDR3 DNA reads TGTGCCAGCAGTTCCCCGGGACAGGTCTCAAGAGACACTGAAGCTTTCTTT.

The chain couples TRBV7-8 to TRBJ1-1; 7 nucleotides line up with TRBD1. Unmatched junction bases numbered 8, after V lost 5 bases and J lost 5 bases. This CDR3 is 14 amino acids long. CDR1 is SGHVS and CDR2 is FQNEAQ in the germline V gene. The CDR3 loop is CASSTSGGATEAFF. DNA for the CDR3: TGTGCCAGCAGCACCTCAGGGGGAGCGACTGAAGCTTTCTTT.

J is TRBJ2-1 and V is TRBV7-3, with 15 bases fitting TRBD2. The trim removed 0 bases at V and 5 bases at J, leaving 2 bases unmatched. The germline V gene encodes CDR1 SGHTA and CDR2 FQGTGA. The CDR3 runs 17 residues. The CDR3 spells CASSLTGTSGGNNEQFF. CDR3 nucleotides: TGTGCCAGCAGCTTAACCGGGACTAGCGGGGGGAACAATGAGCAGTTCTTC.

In nucleotides, the CDR3 is TGTGCCACCAGCGATAGCGGGGGCCACCTGCTCGGTGAGCAGTTCTTC. The encoded protein is CATSDSGGHLLGEQFF. The chain recombines TRBV24-1 with TRBJ2-1; 9 nucleotides match TRBD2. CDR3 length: 16 residues. V lost 7 bases, J lost 9 bases, and 15 bases stayed unmatched. Germline-derived CDR1 and CDR2 are KGHDR and SFDVKD.

The chain has TRBV6-2 or TRBV6-3 and TRBJ1-1, with 7 positions matching TRBD1. The J segment lost 3 bases and the V segment lost 2 bases, leaving 6 bases of the junction unmatched. CDR3 length: 15 amino acids. CDR1 and CDR2 (germline): MNHEY, SVGEGT. The CDR3 spells CASSYGQVVDTEAFF. The CDR3 coding sequence is TGTGCCAGCAGTTACGGACAGGTAGTGGACACTGAAGCTTTCTTT.

V and J are TRBV19 and TRBJ1-5; 8 nucleotides match TRBD1. V was pared by 4 bases and J by 6 bases, with 8 bases of the junction left unmatched. The CDR3 contains 15 residues. Per germline, CDR1 LNHDA and CDR2 SQIVND (reference sequence). The CDR3 DNA follows: TGTGCCAGTAGTAACTCCGGACAGGGCGGTCAGCCCCAGCATTTT. Its protein product is CASSNSGQGGQPQHF.

J is TRBJ1-2 and V is TRBV3-1 (or the pseudogene TRBV3-2), with a possible D match to TRBD1 (5 bases). Deletions cut 4 bases from V and 4 bases from J, with 16 bases between. The CDR3 runs to 15 residues. Germline V CDR1 and CDR2: LGHDT, YNNKEL (reference sequence). The CDR3 is CASSPTATNIYGYTF. The CDR3, as DNA: TGTGCCAGCAGCCCGACAGCCACCAATATCTATGGCTACACCTTC.

J is TRBJ2-2 and V is TRBV6-5; TRBD2 matches at 12 bases. Unmatched junction bases numbered 3, after V lost 7 bases and J lost 3 bases. Germline values: CDR1 MNHEY, CDR2 SVGAGI. This CDR3 contains 15 residues. In DNA form, the CDR3 reads TGTGCCAGCAAACTAGCGGGGGGTGACACCGGGGAGCTGTTTTTT. Protein product: CASKLAGGDTGELFF.

V is TRBV19 and J is TRBJ1-1, with TRBD1 as a possible D gene (6 bases). Per germline, CDR1 LNHDA and CDR2 SQIVND (reference sequence). The ends were cut back, 10 bases at V and 1 base at J, with 19 bases in the middle. The CDR3 runs 15 residues. The CDR3 is CATQQPRGANTEAFF. DNA for the CDR3: TGTGCCACCCAGCAGCCCCGGGGGGCGAACACTGAAGCTTTCTTT.